The 31 T cell receptor beta chains below were found in one sample sequenced in a study of CXCR3-negative and CXCR3-positive naive CD8 T cells. The authors prepared UMI-labeled TRB cDNA libraries by 5' RACE. From its re-call of the 5' RACE reads, TCRdb lists each CDR3 protein once, without DNA. Recorded for this sample: 55,000 to 75,000 distinct CDR3 sequences. These receptors are not linked to any known antigen. Study results and limitations: Naive cells that were CXCR3-positive had more hydrophobic TRB CDR3s (compared with CXCR3-negative naive cells).

Source material: naive CXCR3+ CD8+ T cells from blood. The sample's subset: CD45RO-CCR7+CD27+CD95- naive CD8+ T cells expressing CXCR3 (TNR3+). The receptors come from a human donor in good health. Some clones in this sample may be carry-over from other donors' samples.

The V and J genes are TRBV12-5 and TRBJ2-2; the D gene TCRdb calls, TRBD2, cannot be checked with no DNA. This CDR3 spans 16 amino acids. CDR1 LGHNT and CDR2 FRNRAP come from the germline V gene. CDR3 residues: CASGLVTGEDTGELFF. Together with reference TRBV12-5 and TRBJ2-2, the CDR3 gives the full variable domain: DARVTQTPRHKVTEMGQEVTMRCQPILGHNTVFWYRQTMMQGLELLAYFRNRAPLDDSGMPKDRFSAEMPDATLATLKIQPSEPRDSAVYFCASGLVTGEDTGELFFGEGSRLTVL.

Here the CDR3 reads CSVEEGLYEQYF. This chain joins TRBV29-1 and TRBJ2-7. Germline V gene lookup returns CDR1 SQVTM and CDR2 ANQGSEA. CDR3 length equals 12 residues.

The chain employs TRBV12-3 or TRBV12-4 and TRBJ2-3; TCRdb gives TRBD2 as the D gene, but with no DNA this cannot be confirmed. The CDR3 runs to 16 residues. The CDR3 loop reads CASSLSARPDTDTQYF.

The gene calls are TRBV6-6 and TRBJ2-5. CDR1 and CDR2 from the germline V gene are MNHNY and SVGAGI (reference sequence). The CDR3 contains 12 residues. CDR3: CATLPILETQYF.

The rearrangement uses TRBV30 and TRBJ2-7. The germline V gene has CDR1 GTSNPN and CDR2 SVGIG (reference sequence). The CDR3 totals 14 residues. This CDR3 reads CAWSFPGIPYEQYF.

The gene calls are TRBV13 and TRBJ2-3; the TRBD1 assignment by TCRdb is unverifiable without DNA. CDR1 and CDR2 (germline): PRHDT, FYEKMQ (reference sequence). This CDR3 is built from 17 residues. CDR3 sequence reads: CASSHRGGPASTDTQYF. Full variable domain (missing parts from reference TRBV13 and TRBJ2-3): AAGVIQSPRHLIKEKRETATLKCYPIPRHDTVYWYQQGPGQDPQFLISFYEKMQSDKGSIPDRFSAQQFSDYHSELNMSSLELGDSALYFCASSHRGGPASTDTQYFGPGTRLTVL.

The chain has TRBV6-2 or TRBV6-3 and TRBJ2-7. CDR3 length equals 11 residues. CDR1 and CDR2 (germline): MNHEY, SVGEGT. The CDR3 reads CASSNTYEQYF.

V gene TRBV28 combines with J gene TRBJ2-5. Per the germline V gene, CDR1 is MDHEN and CDR2 is SYDVKM. This CDR3 is built from 16 residues. The chain's CDR3 is CASSPNLLEYQETQYF.

The chain recombines TRBV14 with TRBJ2-1; absent DNA, TCRdb's TRBD1 call cannot be checked. CDR3 length: 14 amino acids. Germline V gives CDR1 SGHDN, CDR2 FVKESK. CDR3 protein: CASSLPGTYNEQFF.

V gene TRBV5-1 combines with J gene TRBJ2-1; with no DNA, the TCRdb D assignment of TRBD1 cannot be verified. This CDR3 has 17 residues. Germline V gives CDR1 SGHRS, CDR2 YFSETQ. CDR3 region: CASSLGGLASSYNEQFF.

The chain combines TRBV7-2 with TRBJ2-3; TCRdb lists TRBD2, though no DNA is available to test this call. The CDR3 runs 18 residues. Germline V gene lookup returns CDR1 SGHTA and CDR2 FQGNSA. CDR3 sequence: CASSLAGTSGGRTDTQYF.

The chain recombines TRBV7-9 with TRBJ2-1; TCRdb returns TRBD1, unconfirmable since there is no DNA. This CDR3 is 12 amino acids long. Germline V lookup: CDR1 SEHNR, CDR2 FQNEAQ (reference sequence). The CDR3 loop is CASRYGGNEQFF.

The V gene is TRBV29-1, the J gene TRBJ2-1; the TCRdb call, TRBD2, lacks DNA for checking. Germline CDR1 SQVTM, CDR2 ANQGSEA. The CDR3 has 12 residues. The CDR3 spells CSVEDRAGEQFF.

This sequence joins TRBV7-3 and TRBJ2-1; TCRdb gives TRBD2 as the D gene, but with no DNA this cannot be confirmed. The germline gives CDR1 SGHTA, CDR2 FQGTGA. The CDR3 spans 15 residues. Here the CDR3 reads CASSSQLATQNEQFF.

The CDR3 loop is CASTEPSGGLYNEQFF. The gene calls are TRBV7-9 and TRBJ2-1; no DNA is available, so the TRBD2 call from TCRdb remains unchecked. Germline V CDR1 and CDR2: SEHNR, FQNEAQ (reference sequence). The CDR3 is 16 residues long.

J is TRBJ2-3 and V is TRBV5-5; TCRdb's D gene call, TRBD1, goes unchecked for lack of DNA. The germline V gene encodes CDR1 SGHKS and CDR2 YYEKEE (reference sequence). The CDR3 spans 13 residues. The CDR3 reads CASKSPLIDTQYF. The full variable domain, in which reference TRBV5-5 and TRBJ2-3 provide the parts outside the CDR3, is DAGVTQSPTHLIKTRGQQVTLRCSPISGHKSVSWYQQVLGQGPQFIFQYYEKEERGRGNFPDRFSARQFPNYSSELNVNALLLGDSALYLCASKSPLIDTQYFGPGTRLTVL.

The rearrangement uses TRBV4-3 and TRBJ1-1; TCRdb designates TRBD1, a call that cannot be tested without DNA. This CDR3 comprises 13 residues. Germline CDR1 reads LGHNA; CDR2 reads YSLEER. The CDR3: CASGFSGGTEAFF.

V and J are TRBV20-1 and TRBJ1-2; TCRdb gives TRBD1 as the D gene, but with no DNA this cannot be confirmed. This CDR3 spans 13 amino acids. The V gene's germline CDR1 is DFQATT and CDR2 SNEGSKA (reference sequence). The CDR3 loop reads CSALVGVLGSYTF.

This chain uses TRBV7-9 with TRBJ1-2; no DNA is available, so the TRBD1 call from TCRdb remains unchecked. Looked up from germline, CDR1 is SEHNR and CDR2 is FQNEAQ (reference sequence). The CDR3 extends over 15 amino acids. The CDR3 reads CASSSPGQPFAGYTF.

This rearrangement joins TRBV6-5 to TRBJ2-1; there is no DNA to check the TCRdb D call of TRBD1. Germline CDR1 reads MNHEY; CDR2 reads SVGAGI. CDR3 length: 15 amino acids. The chain's CDR3 is CASSYPLGGHNEQFF.

The chain is built from TRBV4-1 and TRBJ2-3. The CDR3 is 16 residues long. CDR1 and CDR2 (germline): MGHRA, YSYEKL. This CDR3 reads CASSLAGGFSTDTQYF.

The chain employs TRBV20-1 and TRBJ1-2; TCRdb designates TRBD1, a call that cannot be tested without DNA. CDR3 size: 14 residues. Germline V gene sequence: CDR1 DFQATT, CDR2 SNEGSKA (reference sequence). The chain's CDR3 is CSARALGRADGYTF.

The chain is built from TRBV4-1 and TRBJ2-2; TCRdb reports TRBD1, a call that lacks DNA to check it against. The CDR3 sequence is 17 residues long. Germline CDR1 and CDR2: MGHRA and YSYEKL. Here the CDR3 reads CASSQVGQGWGTGELFF.

The rearrangement joins TRBV6-4 to TRBJ2-1; TCRdb lists TRBD1, though no DNA is available to test this call. Per germline, CDR1 MRHNA and CDR2 SNTAGT. CDR3 length: 14 residues. CDR3 amino acids: CASRPGQGDYEQFF.

The chain couples TRBV7-2 to TRBJ2-1; TCRdb's assignment of TRBD2 cannot be checked, as there is no DNA. The germline V gene has CDR1 SGHTA and CDR2 FQGNSA. This CDR3 is built from 14 residues. CDR3 sequence reads: CASSTSGGMFEQFF.

The chain uses TRBV6-5 and TRBJ2-3; TCRdb's D call of TRBD2 is untestable without DNA. The length of the CDR3 is 16 residues. Germline lookup yields CDR1 MNHEY and CDR2 SVGAGI. CDR3 sequence: CASSPNPGGPTDTQYF.

The rearrangement joins TRBV29-1 to TRBJ1-4. Looked up from germline, CDR1 is SQVTM and CDR2 is ANQGSEA. This CDR3 has 13 amino acids. The CDR3 region is CSVYLVLDEKLFF.

This rearrangement joins TRBV20-1 to TRBJ2-7; TCRdb's assignment of TRBD1 cannot be checked, as there is no DNA. This CDR3 region has 14 residues. Germline V gives CDR1 DFQATT, CDR2 SNEGSKA (reference sequence). This CDR3 is CSARDPGPPYEQYF.

This sequence joins TRBV20-1 and TRBJ2-5; TCRdb returns TRBD1, unconfirmable since there is no DNA. The CDR3 consists of 14 residues. Germline-derived CDR1 and CDR2 are DFQATT and SNEGSKA (reference sequence). The CDR3 protein is CSSGTGGDLGTQYF.

The chain has TRBV28 and TRBJ2-7; TCRdb proposes TRBD1, but this gene call is untestable without DNA. The CDR3 is made up of 14 amino acids. Germline V gene lookup returns CDR1 MDHEN and CDR2 SYDVKM. CDR3: CASRAGTGWNEQYF.

The chain uses TRBV4-3 and TRBJ1-1. CDR1 and CDR2 from the germline V gene are LGHNA and YSLEER. This CDR3 spans 15 amino acids. CDR3 region: CASSQDPGTNTEAFF.